The 21 T cell receptor beta chains in this list originate from one sample, sequenced in a study of cytomegalovirus exposure and HLA in healthy donors. Only in-frame clones appear in the TCRdb table, and some are missing; sequencing was by immunoSEQ multiplex PCR. The table records roughly 60,000 clones, just under 95% of them present only once. Sequenced sample: PBMCs. These receptors were obtained from a man between 18 and 35 years old in good health and CMV-seronegative.

This chain connects TRBV6-6 to TRBJ2-1, with 14 bases aligning to TRBD2. CDR3 length: 16 residues. The germline gives CDR1 MNHNY, CDR2 SVGAGI (reference sequence). Germline trimming cut 5 bases from V and 6 bases from J; bases unmatched to any gene: 6. CDR3 coding DNA: TGTGCCAGCAGTATACTGGGACTAGCGGGAGCCAATGAGCAGTTCTTC. Amino acids: CASSILGLAGANEQFF.

The chain couples TRBV5-4 to TRBJ1-1, with unresolved D. Germline-derived CDR1 and CDR2 are SGHNT and YYREEE (reference sequence). V lost 1 base to trimming and J lost 4 bases, with 8 bases between them. This CDR3 is 13 amino acids long. The CDR3 is CASSLSTATEAFF. The CDR3 DNA reads TGTGCCAGCAGCTTGTCTACAGCCACTGAAGCTTTCTTT. The complete variable domain, with remaining parts taken from reference TRBV5-4 and TRBJ1-1, reads ETGVTQSPTHLIKTRGQQVTLRCSSQSGHNTVSWYQQALGQGPQFIFQYYREEENGRGNFPPRFSGLQFPNYSSELNVNALELDDSALYLCASSLSTATEAFFGQGTRLTVV.

CDR3 sequence: CASSPGTGQKAFF. CDR3 bases: TGTGCCAGCAGTCCTGGGACAGGGCAGAAGGCTTTCTTT. The chain employs TRBV6-6 and TRBJ1-1; TRBD1 matches at 9 bases. Trimming took 5 bases from V and 11 from J; bases not matched to a gene: 9. Germline V gene lookup returns CDR1 MNHNY and CDR2 SVGAGI (reference sequence). CDR3 length: 13 residues.

CDR3 bases: TGTGCCAGCAGCCCTGACAGGGGGCTTTTCACCGGGGAGCTGTTTTTT. Translating gives CASSPDRGLFTGELFF. V and J are TRBV5-6 and TRBJ2-2; 10 bases line up with TRBD1. The V and J ends lost 4 bases and 4 bases, in that order; junction bases with no gene match: 7. The germline V gene encodes CDR1 SGHDT and CDR2 YYEEEE. The CDR3 covers 16 residues.

This chain connects TRBV25-1 to TRBJ1-2; weak D call: TRBD1 (6 bases). The CDR3 extends over 14 amino acids. Germline V gene data show CDR1 as MGHDK and CDR2 as SYGVNS. Trimming pared 2 bases from V and 5 bases from J, leaving 12 bases between. As DNA, the CDR3 is TGTGCCAGCAGTGAAGGGGGCAGGGTGTATGGCTACACCTTC. It encodes CASSEGGRVYGYTF.

In nucleotides, the CDR3 is TGCGCCAGCAGCTTGGCGTTGTCAACTGGGGAGCTGTTTTTT. Its translation is CASSLALSTGELFF. V and J are TRBV5-1 and TRBJ2-2; unclear D gene. Germline values: CDR1 SGHRS, CDR2 YFSETQ. V was clipped by 0 bases and J by 8 bases, with 11 bases between them. The CDR3 length is 14 residues. The full variable domain, with the rest looked up from reference TRBV5-1 and TRBJ2-2, is KAGVTQTPRYLIKTRGQQVTLSCSPISGHRSVSWYQQTPGQGLQFLFEYFSETQRNKGNFPGRFSGRQFSNSRSEMNVSTLELGDSALYLCASSLALSTGELFFGEGSRLTVL.

The chain recombines TRBV28 with TRBJ1-2; unclear D gene. Per germline, CDR1 MDHEN and CDR2 SYDVKM. This CDR3 is built from 13 residues. V dropped 2 bases and J dropped 2 bases, with 6 bases sitting between them. The CDR3 loop reads CASSLSPNYGYTF. As DNA, the CDR3 is TGTGCCAGCAGTTTAAGCCCCAACTATGGCTACACCTTC.

The chain has TRBV27 and TRBJ1-1, with D perhaps TRBD1 (6 bases). V was cut by 3 bases and J by 8 bases, with 16 bases left in between. The CDR3 is 14 residues long. Germline CDR1 and CDR2: MNHEY and SMNVEV (reference sequence). The CDR3 nucleotides are TGTGCCAGCAGTTTTTGGGGGAGGGGGTTGGAAGCTTTCTTT. This codes for CASSFWGRGLEAFF.

This clone was picked up one time. This chain joins TRBV19 and TRBJ2-2; D is possibly TRBD1 (6 bases). Trimming took off 3 bases at V and 3 bases at J, with 11 bases between the two ends. The CDR3 is 15 amino acids. Per the germline V gene, CDR1 is LNHDA and CDR2 is SQIVND (reference sequence). The CDR3 DNA reads TGTGCCAGTAGTATGGGGCAGGGGTACACCGGGGAGCTGTTTTTT. Its translation: CASSMGQGYTGELFF.

This sequence joins TRBV19 and TRBJ1-2; 7 bases are a match to TRBD1. The trim removed 5 bases at V and 1 base at J, leaving 7 bases unmatched. CDR3 length equals 15 residues. In germline, CDR1 is LNHDA, CDR2 SQIVND (reference sequence). The CDR3 DNA reads TGTGCCAGTAGTGTACAGGGGATCAGTAACTATGGCTACACCTTC. Its protein is CASSVQGISNYGYTF.

The chain links TRBV12-5 to TRBJ2-5; D is perhaps TRBD2 (6 bases). Trimming cost V 0 bases and J 2 bases, with 25 bases left between them. The germline gives CDR1 LGHNT, CDR2 FRNRAP. The length of the CDR3 is 20 residues. The CDR3 nucleotides are TGTGCTAGTGGTTTGGTGGCCGACATCCTTAGGTCCGGGGGACAAGAGACCCAGTACTTC. Amino acid sequence: CASGLVADILRSGGQETQYF. The full variable domain, in which reference TRBV12-5 and TRBJ2-5 provide the parts outside the CDR3, is DARVTQTPRHKVTEMGQEVTMRCQPILGHNTVFWYRQTMMQGLELLAYFRNRAPLDDSGMPKDRFSAEMPDATLATLKIQPSEPRDSAVYFCASGLVADILRSGGQETQYFGPGTRLLVL.

The chain joins TRBV19 to TRBJ2-5; 7 bases match TRBD1. The V gene's germline CDR1 is LNHDA and CDR2 SQIVND (reference sequence). The trim removed 6 bases at V and 5 bases at J, leaving 6 bases unmatched. This CDR3 has 13 amino acids. The DNA for the CDR3 is TGTGCCAGTAGCGCCGACAGGGTTGAGACCCAGTACTTC. It specifies CASSADRVETQYF. The complete variable domain, with remaining parts taken from reference TRBV19 and TRBJ2-5, reads DGGITQSPKYLFRKEGQNVTLSCEQNLNHDAMYWYRQDPGQGLRLIYYSQIVNDFQKGDIAEGYSVSREKKESFPLTVTSAQKNPTAFYLCASSADRVETQYFGPGTRLLVL.

CDR3 in amino acids: CASSLGTGSFSYGYTF. The CDR3 nucleotides read TGTGCCAGCAGCTTAGGCACAGGGAGCTTCTCCTATGGCTACACCTTC. V and J are TRBV7-2 and TRBJ1-2; tentative D call: TRBD1 (6 bases). V was pared by 1 base and J by 4 bases, with 16 bases between. Germline V CDR1 and CDR2: SGHTA, FQGNSA. The CDR3 has 16 residues.

V gene TRBV30 combines with J gene TRBJ2-1, with D perhaps TRBD2 (5 bases). The CDR3 sequence is 15 residues long. V gave up 4 bases and J gave up 7 bases, with 20 bases separating them. Germline-derived CDR1 and CDR2 are GTSNPN and SVGIG (reference sequence). CDR3 DNA sequence: TGTGCCTGGAATCAGGCGGGTAAGGTATGGAATGAGCAGTTCTTC. Protein sequence: CAWNQAGKVWNEQFF.

The genes are TRBV11-2 and TRBJ2-3; D may be TRBD1 (6 bases). The CDR3 sequence is 15 residues long. Trimming took off 6 bases at V and 4 bases at J, with 17 bases between the two ends. CDR1 and CDR2 (germline): SGHAT, FQNNGV. The CDR3 nucleotides are TGTGCCAGCAGTACAGGGTCTGCTCAGCCAGATACGCAGTATTTT. Its protein is CASSTGSAQPDTQYF.

This clone has a single count. The gene calls are TRBV5-4 and TRBJ2-7; 8 nucleotides match TRBD2. The junction had 5 bases not matched to a gene; V was cut back by 4 bases and J by 2 bases. CDR1 is SGHNT and CDR2 is YYREEE in the germline V gene (reference sequence). The CDR3 has 14 amino acids. CDR3 sequence: CASSRSGTPYEQYF. Here the CDR3 DNA reads TGTGCCAGCAGCCGTAGCGGGACGCCCTACGAGCAGTACTTC.

The chain carries TRBV2 and TRBJ1-1; 7 nucleotides match TRBD1. Germline V gene lookup returns CDR1 SNHLY and CDR2 FYNNEI. The CDR3 has 14 amino acids. J lost 1 base, V lost 5 bases, and 4 bases had no gene match. The CDR3 nucleotides read TGTGCCAGCAGTCTCGCAGGGGGGAACACTGAAGCTTTCTTT. It yields the protein CASSLAGGNTEAFF.

The rearrangement links TRBV11-2 to TRBJ2-7; D may be TRBD1 (6 bases). Per germline, CDR1 SGHAT and CDR2 FQNNGV. CDR3 length: 13 amino acids. V was pared by 5 bases and J by 6 bases, with 14 bases between. CDR3: CASSASQGSEQYF. DNA of the CDR3: TGTGCCAGCAGCGCCTCACAGGGCTCCGAGCAGTACTTC. Based on the CDR3 plus reference TRBV11-2 and TRBJ2-7, the full variable domain is EAGVAQSPRYKIIEKRQSVAFWCNPISGHATLYWYQQILGQGPKLLIQFQNNGVVDDSQLPKDRFSAERLKGVDSTLKIQPAKLEDSAVYLCASSASQGSEQYFGPGTRLTVT.

CDR3: CASSMTGGYEQYF. CDR3 sequence (DNA): TGTGCCAGCAGTATGACAGGAGGCTACGAGCAGTACTTC. The rearrangement uses TRBV6-1 and TRBJ2-7, with D perhaps matching TRBD1 (6 bases). The V gene's germline CDR1 is MNHNS and CDR2 SASEGT. This CDR3 has 13 residues. The germline V and J ends were trimmed by 5 bases and 3 bases, with 11 bases remaining between them.

DNA of the CDR3: TGTGCCAGCAGTTTATCGGCCAGGACAGATACGCAGTATTTT. This codes for CASSLSARTDTQYF. This chain links TRBV27 with TRBJ2-3; D is undetermined. This CDR3 is 14 amino acids long. Germline V CDR1 and CDR2: MNHEY, SMNVEV (reference sequence). V gave up 0 bases and J gave up 3 bases, with 7 bases separating them.

This chain links TRBV7-2 with TRBJ2-7, with 9 bases matching TRBD2. This CDR3 is built from 16 residues. In germline, CDR1 is SGHTA, CDR2 FQGNSA. The V segment lost 1 base and the J segment 4 bases; nucleotides outside the gene matches: 8. Here the CDR3 DNA reads TGTGCCAGCAGCTTAGTATTTGATAGCGGGAGTTACGAGCAGTACTTC. As protein: CASSLVFDSGSYEQYF.